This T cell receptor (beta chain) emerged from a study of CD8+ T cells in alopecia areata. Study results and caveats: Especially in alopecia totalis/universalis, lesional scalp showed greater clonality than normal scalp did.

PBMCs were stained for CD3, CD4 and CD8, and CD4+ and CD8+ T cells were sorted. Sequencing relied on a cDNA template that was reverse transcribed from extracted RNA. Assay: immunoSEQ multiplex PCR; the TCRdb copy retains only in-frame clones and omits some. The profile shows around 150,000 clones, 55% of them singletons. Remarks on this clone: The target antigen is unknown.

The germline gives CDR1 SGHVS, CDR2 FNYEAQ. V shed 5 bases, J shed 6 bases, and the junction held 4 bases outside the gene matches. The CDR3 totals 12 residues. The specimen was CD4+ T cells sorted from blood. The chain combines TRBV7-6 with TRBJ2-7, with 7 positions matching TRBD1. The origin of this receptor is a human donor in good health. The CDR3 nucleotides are TGTGCCAGCAGCCAAGGACAGGCCGAGCAGTACTTC. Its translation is CASSQGQAEQYF.